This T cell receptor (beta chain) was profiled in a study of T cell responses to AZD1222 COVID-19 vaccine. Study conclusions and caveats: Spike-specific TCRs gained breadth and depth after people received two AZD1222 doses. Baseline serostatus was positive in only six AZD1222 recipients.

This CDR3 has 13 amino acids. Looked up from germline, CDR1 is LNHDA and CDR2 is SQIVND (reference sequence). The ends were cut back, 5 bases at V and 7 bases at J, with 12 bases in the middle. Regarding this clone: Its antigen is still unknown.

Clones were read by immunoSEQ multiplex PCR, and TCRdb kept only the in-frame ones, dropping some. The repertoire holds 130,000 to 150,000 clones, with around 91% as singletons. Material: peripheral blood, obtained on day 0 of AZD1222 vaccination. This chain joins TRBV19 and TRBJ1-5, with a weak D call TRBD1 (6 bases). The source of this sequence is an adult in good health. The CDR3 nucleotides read TGTGCCAGTAGTCGACAGGAAGGGCAGCCCCAGCATTTT. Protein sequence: CASSRQEGQPQHF.